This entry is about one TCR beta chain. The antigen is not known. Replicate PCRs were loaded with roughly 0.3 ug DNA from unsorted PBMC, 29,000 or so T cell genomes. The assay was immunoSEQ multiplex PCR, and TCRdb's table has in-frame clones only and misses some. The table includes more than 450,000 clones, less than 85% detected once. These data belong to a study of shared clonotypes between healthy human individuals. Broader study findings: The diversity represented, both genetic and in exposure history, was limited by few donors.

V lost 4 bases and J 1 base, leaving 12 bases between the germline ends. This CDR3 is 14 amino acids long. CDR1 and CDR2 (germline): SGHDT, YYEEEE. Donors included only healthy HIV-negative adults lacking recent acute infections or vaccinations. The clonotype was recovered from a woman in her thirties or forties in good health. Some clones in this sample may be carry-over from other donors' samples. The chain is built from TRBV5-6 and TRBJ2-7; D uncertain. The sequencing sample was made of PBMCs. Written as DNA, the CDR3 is TGTGCCAGCAGCCGGCAGGCATTTTCCTACGAGCAGTACTTC. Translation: CASSRQAFSYEQYF.